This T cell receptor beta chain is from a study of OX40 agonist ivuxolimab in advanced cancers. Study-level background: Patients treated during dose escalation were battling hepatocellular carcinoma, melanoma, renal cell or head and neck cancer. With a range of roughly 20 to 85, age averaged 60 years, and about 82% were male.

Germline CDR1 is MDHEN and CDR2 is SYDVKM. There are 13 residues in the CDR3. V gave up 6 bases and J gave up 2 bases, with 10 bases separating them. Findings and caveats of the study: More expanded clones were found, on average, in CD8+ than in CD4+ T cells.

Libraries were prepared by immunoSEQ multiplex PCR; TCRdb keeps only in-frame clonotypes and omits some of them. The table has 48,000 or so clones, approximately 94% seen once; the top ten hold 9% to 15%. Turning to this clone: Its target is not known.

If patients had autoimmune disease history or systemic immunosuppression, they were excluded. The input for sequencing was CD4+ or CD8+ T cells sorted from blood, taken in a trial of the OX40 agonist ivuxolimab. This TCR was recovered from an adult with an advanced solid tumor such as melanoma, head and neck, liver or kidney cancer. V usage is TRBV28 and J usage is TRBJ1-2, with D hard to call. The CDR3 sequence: CASRVRGNYGYTF. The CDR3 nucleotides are TGTGCCAGCAGGGTACGGGGAAACTATGGCTACACCTTC.